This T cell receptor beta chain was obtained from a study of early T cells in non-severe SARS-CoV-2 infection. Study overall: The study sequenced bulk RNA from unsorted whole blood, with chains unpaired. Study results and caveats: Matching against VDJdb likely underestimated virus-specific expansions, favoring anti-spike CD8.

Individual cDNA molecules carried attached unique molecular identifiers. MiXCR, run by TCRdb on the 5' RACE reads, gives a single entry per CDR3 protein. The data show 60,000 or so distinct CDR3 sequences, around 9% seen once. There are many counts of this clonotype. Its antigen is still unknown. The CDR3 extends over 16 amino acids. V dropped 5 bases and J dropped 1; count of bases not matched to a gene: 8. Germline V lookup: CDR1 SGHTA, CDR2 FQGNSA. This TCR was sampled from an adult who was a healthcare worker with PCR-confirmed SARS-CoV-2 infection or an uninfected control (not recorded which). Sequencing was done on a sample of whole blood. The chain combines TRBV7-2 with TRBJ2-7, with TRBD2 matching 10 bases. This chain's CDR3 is CASSGAGGPRSYEQYF. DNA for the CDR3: TGTGCCAGCAGCGGAGCGGGAGGGCCTAGGTCCTACGAGCAGTACTTC. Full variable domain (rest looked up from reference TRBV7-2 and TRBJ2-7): GAGVSQSPSNKVTEKGKDVELRCDPISGHTALYWYRQSLGQGLEFLIYFQGNSAPDKSGLPSDRFSAERTGGSVSTLTIQRTQQEDSAVYLCASSGAGGPRSYEQYFGPGTRLTVT.